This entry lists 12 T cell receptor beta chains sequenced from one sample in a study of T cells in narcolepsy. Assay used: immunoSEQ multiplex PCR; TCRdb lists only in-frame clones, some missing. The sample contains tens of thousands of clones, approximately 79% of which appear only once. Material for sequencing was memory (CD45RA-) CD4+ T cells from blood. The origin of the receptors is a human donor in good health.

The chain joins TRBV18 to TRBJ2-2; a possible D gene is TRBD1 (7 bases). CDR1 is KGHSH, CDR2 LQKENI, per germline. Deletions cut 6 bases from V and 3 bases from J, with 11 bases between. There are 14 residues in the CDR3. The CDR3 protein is CASSRDSYTGELFF. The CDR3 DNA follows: TGTGCCAGCTCGCGGGACAGCTACACCGGGGAGCTGTTTTTT.

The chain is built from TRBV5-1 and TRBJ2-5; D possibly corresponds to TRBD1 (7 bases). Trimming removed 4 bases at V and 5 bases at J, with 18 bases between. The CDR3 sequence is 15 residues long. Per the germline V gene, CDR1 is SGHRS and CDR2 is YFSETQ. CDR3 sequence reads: CASSPGGGAGETQYF. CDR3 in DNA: TGCGCCAGCAGCCCAGGAGGGGGCGCGGGGGAGACCCAGTACTTC.

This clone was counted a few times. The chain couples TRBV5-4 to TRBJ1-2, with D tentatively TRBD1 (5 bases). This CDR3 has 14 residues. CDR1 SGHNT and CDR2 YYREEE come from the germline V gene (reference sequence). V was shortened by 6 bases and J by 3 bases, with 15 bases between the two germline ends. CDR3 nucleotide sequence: TGTGCCAGCACGCCGGGACCAACGGACTATGGCTACACCTTC. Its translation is CASTPGPTDYGYTF.

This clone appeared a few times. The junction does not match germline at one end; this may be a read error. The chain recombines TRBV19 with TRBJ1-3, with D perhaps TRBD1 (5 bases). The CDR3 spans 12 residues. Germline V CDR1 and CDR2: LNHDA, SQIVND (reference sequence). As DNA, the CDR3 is TGTGCCAGTAGTCCAGACAGAGGTCCCAAGGATTTT. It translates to CASSPDRGPKDF. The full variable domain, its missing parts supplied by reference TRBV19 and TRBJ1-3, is DGGITQSPKYLFRKEGQNVTLSCEQNLNHDAMYWYRQDPGQGLRLIYYSQIVNDFQKGDIAEGYSVSREKKESFPLTVTSAQKNPTAFYLCASSPDRGPKDFGEGSWLTVV.

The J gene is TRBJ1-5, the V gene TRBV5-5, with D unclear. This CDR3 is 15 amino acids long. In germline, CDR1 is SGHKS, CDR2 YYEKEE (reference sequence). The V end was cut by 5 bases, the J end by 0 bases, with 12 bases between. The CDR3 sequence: CASSPVLYSNQPQHF. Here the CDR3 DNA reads TGTGCCAGCAGTCCGGTCCTGTATAGCAATCAGCCCCAGCATTTT.

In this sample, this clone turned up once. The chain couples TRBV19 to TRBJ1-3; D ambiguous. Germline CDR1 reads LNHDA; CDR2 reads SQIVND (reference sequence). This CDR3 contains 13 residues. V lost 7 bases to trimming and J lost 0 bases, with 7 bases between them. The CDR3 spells CASMYSSGNTIYF. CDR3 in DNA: TGTGCCAGTATGTACAGCTCTGGAAACACCATATATTTT.

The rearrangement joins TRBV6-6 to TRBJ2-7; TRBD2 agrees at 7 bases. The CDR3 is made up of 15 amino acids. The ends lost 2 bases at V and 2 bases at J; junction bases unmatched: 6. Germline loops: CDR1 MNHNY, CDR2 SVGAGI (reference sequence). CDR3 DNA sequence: TGTGCCAGCAGTTACGACCTGGGGGGGACCTACGAGCAGTACTTC. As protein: CASSYDLGGTYEQYF.

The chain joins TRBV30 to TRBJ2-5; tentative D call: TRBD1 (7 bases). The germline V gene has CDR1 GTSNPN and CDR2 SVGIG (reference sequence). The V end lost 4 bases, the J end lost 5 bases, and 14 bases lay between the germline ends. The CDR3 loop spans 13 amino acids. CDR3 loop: CAWTGARGETQYF. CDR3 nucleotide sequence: TGTGCCTGGACGGGGGCCAGGGGGGAGACCCAGTACTTC.

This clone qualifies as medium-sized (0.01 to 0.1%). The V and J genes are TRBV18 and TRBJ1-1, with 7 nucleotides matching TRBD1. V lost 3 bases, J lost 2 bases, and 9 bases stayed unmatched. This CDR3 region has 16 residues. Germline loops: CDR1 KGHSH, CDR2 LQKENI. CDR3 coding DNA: TGTGCCAGCTCACCCGGGACAGCGAATCTTAACACTGAAGCTTTCTTT. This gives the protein CASSPGTANLNTEAFF.

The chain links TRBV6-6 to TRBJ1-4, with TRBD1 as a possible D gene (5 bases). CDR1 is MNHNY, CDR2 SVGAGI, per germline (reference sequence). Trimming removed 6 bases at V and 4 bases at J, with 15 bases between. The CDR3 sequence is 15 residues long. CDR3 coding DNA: TGTGCCAGCAGCCTAGTGGGGCAGGATAATGAAAAACTGTTTTTT. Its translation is CASSLVGQDNEKLFF.

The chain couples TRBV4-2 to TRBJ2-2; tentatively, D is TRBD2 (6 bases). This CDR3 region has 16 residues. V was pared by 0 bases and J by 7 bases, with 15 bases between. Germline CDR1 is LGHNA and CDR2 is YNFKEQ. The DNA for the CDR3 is TGTGCCAGCAGCCAAGAACTGGACTACCGGCTCGGGGAGCTGTTTTTT. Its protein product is CASSQELDYRLGELFF.

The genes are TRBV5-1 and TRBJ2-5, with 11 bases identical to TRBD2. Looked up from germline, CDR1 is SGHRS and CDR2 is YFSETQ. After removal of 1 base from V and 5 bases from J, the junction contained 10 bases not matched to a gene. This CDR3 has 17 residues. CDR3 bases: TGCGCCAGCAGCTTGACTAGCGGGAGTCGATATTTGGAGACCCAGTACTTC. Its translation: CASSLTSGSRYLETQYF.